One sample yielded the 32 T cell receptor beta chains listed below, sequenced in a study of patients and donors after allogeneic stem cell transplantation. MiXCR was run by TCRdb on the RT-PCR reads, yielding one entry per CDR3 protein. This table has about 40,000 distinct CDR3 sequences, over 25% appearing once. The specimen was blood, either unsorted or a sorted T cell fraction (not recorded which). All receptors come from a human donor who was either an allogeneic HSCT recipient or a stem cell or donor lymphocyte infusion donor (not recorded which). It is not recorded whose cells these are; they may come from a transplant donor.

This clonotype was counted many times. V usage is TRBV7-3 and J usage is TRBJ1-4, with D possibly being TRBD1 (6 bases). Trimming shortened V by 0 bases and J by 5 bases, and 10 bases separated the two germline ends. CDR3 length: 15 amino acids. CDR1 and CDR2 (germline): SGHTA, FQGTGA. This CDR3 is CASSLTGTRNEKLFF. The CDR3, as DNA: TGTGCCAGCAGCTTAACGGGGACACGAAATGAAAAACTGTTTTTT.

This clonotype turned up a few times. The chain links TRBV20-1 to TRBJ1-6, with a weak D call TRBD1 (5 bases). The germline gives CDR1 DFQATT, CDR2 SNEGSKA (reference sequence). This CDR3 has 14 residues. V lost 3 bases and J 5 bases, leaving 11 bases between the germline ends. The DNA for the CDR3 is TGCAGTGCTAGGAGGGGCACCAATAATTCACCCCTCCACTTT. This encodes CSARRGTNNSPLHF.

V and J are TRBV7-2 and TRBJ2-1, with 13 bases fitting TRBD2. From germline, CDR1 is SGHTA and CDR2 FQGNSA. The ends lost 2 bases at V and 8 bases at J; junction bases unmatched: 6. CDR3 length: 16 amino acids. The CDR3, as DNA: TGTGCCAGCAGCTTATGGGGACTAGCGGGAAGGTATGAGCAGTTCTTC. Translating gives CASSLWGLAGRYEQFF.

This chain links TRBV12-5 with TRBJ1-2; 8 nucleotides line up with TRBD1. CDR3 length: 15 amino acids. Germline V gene lookup returns CDR1 LGHNT and CDR2 FRNRAP. The ends lost 3 bases at V and 2 bases at J; junction bases unmatched: 5. The CDR3 DNA sequence: TGTGCTAGTGGTTTCGCCCAGGGGGCGAACTATGGCTACACCTTC. This encodes CASGFAQGANYGYTF.

This chain links TRBV12-3 or TRBV12-4 with TRBJ1-5; D might be TRBD1 (5 bases). This CDR3 region has 15 residues. Deletions cut 8 bases from V and 7 bases from J, with 21 bases between. The CDR3 region has the DNA TGTGCCAGCTGCCGGGGCGCCGGGCAAAGACAGCCCCAGCATTTT. It encodes CASCRGAGQRQPQHF.

This clonotype was recorded many times. The V call is TRBV5-1, the J call TRBJ1-1; no definite D call. Trimming took 4 bases from V and 4 from J, leaving 23 bases between them. The CDR3 covers 17 residues. Germline V gene data show CDR1 as SGHRS and CDR2 as YFSETQ. DNA of the CDR3: TGCGCCAGCAGCCCCCGGACGAGGGCGGCTTGGGGCACTGAAGCTTTCTTT. Protein sequence: CASSPRTRAAWGTEAFF.

The CDR3 reads CASSLFSVTPNNEQFF. In DNA, the CDR3 is TGTGCCAGCAGTTTATTCTCCGTAACCCCAAACAATGAGCAGTTCTTC. V and J are TRBV7-9 and TRBJ2-1; D remains ambiguous. Germline V gives CDR1 SEHNR, CDR2 FQNEAQ (reference sequence). The ends were cut back, 6 bases at V and 5 bases at J, with 20 bases in the middle. The CDR3 consists of 16 residues.

This clonotype was recorded many times. The rearrangement joins TRBV6-5 to TRBJ1-2; D unresolved. V lost 6 bases and J lost 5, with 10 bases in between. This CDR3 contains 12 residues. CDR1 and CDR2 (germline): MNHEY, SVGAGI. Here the CDR3 reads CASSSVWYGYTF. CDR3 DNA sequence: TGTGCCAGCAGCTCGGTCTGGTATGGCTACACCTTC.

This clonotype was seen many times. The chain links TRBV7-6 to TRBJ1-1; D perhaps matches TRBD1 (5 bases). The CDR3 totals 14 residues. V was cut by 2 bases and J by 4 bases, with 11 bases left in between. Germline values: CDR1 SGHVS, CDR2 FNYEAQ. The CDR3 DNA reads as TGTGCCAGCAGCTTAAAAGGGGCTGGCACTGAAGCTTTCTTT. Translated, it gives CASSLKGAGTEAFF.

This clonotype has only a few counts. This chain joins TRBV9 and TRBJ2-3, with 11 positions matching TRBD2. Trimming cost V 0 bases and J 3 bases; bases outside gene matches: 6. Germline V lookup: CDR1 SGDLS, CDR2 YYNGEE. The CDR3 sequence is 17 residues long. This CDR3 reads CASSVGTSGRSTDTQYF. DNA for the CDR3: TGTGCCAGCAGCGTAGGTACTAGCGGGAGATCGACAGATACGCAGTATTTT.

The CDR3 region is CSASKGRRYF. The DNA of the CDR3 is TGCAGTGCCAGTAAGGGTAGGCGGTACTTC. V and J are TRBV20-1 and TRBJ2-7; D ambiguous. The V gene's germline CDR1 is DFQATT and CDR2 SNEGSKA (reference sequence). The CDR3 runs to 10 residues. V shed 6 bases and J shed 12 bases, with 15 bases lying between them.

The chain links TRBV12-3 or TRBV12-4 to TRBJ2-3, with TRBD2 matching 12 bases. The J segment lost 3 bases and the V segment lost 5 bases, leaving 3 bases of the junction unmatched. CDR3 length: 15 amino acids. The CDR3, as DNA: TGTGCCAGCAGTGTGACTAGCGGGAGAACAGATACGCAGTATTTT. This translates into CASSVTSGRTDTQYF.

The chain employs TRBV3-1 and TRBJ1-2; D gene uncertain. The length of the CDR3 is 13 residues. CDR1 LGHDT and CDR2 YNNKEL come from the germline V gene (reference sequence). V dropped 1 base and J dropped 4 bases, with 7 bases sitting between them. The CDR3 region is CASSQGKVYGYTF. In DNA, the CDR3 is TGTGCCAGCAGCCAAGGGAAGGTCTATGGCTACACCTTC.

At least ten counts were recorded for this clonotype. The CDR3 region is CASSQTAGAYNEQFF. CDR3 bases: TGCGCCAGCAGCCAAACAGCAGGGGCCTACAATGAGCAGTTCTTC. V is TRBV4-3 and J is TRBJ2-1; TRBD1 is a possible D gene (6 bases). The CDR3 has 15 amino acids. The V and J ends lost 2 bases and 2 bases respectively, with 10 bases between them. In germline, CDR1 is LGHNA, CDR2 YSLEER.

The V and J genes are TRBV3-1 and TRBJ2-7; unclear D gene. Trimming left V 6 bases short and J 1 base short, with 13 bases between. The CDR3 has 14 amino acids. Germline CDR1 reads LGHDT; CDR2 reads YNNKEL (reference sequence). The CDR3 sequence is CASSPIYRSYEQYF. In nucleotides, the CDR3 is TGTGCCAGCAGTCCCATATACAGATCCTACGAGCAGTACTTC.

The count of this clonotype is one. The chain has TRBV5-5 and TRBJ2-2, with a weak D call TRBD1 (5 bases). Germline V CDR1 and CDR2: SGHKS, YYEKEE (reference sequence). With 4 bases removed from V and 0 bases from J, the gap between germline ends came to 13 bases. The CDR3 has 16 residues. The CDR3 loop is CASSRQIHTNTGELFF. CDR3 nucleotide sequence: TGTGCCAGCAGCCGACAGATACACACGAACACCGGGGAGCTGTTTTTT.

The V gene is TRBV7-3, the J gene TRBJ2-3; 8 positions agree with TRBD2. This CDR3 contains 15 residues. Trimming at V came to 5 bases and at J to 2 bases, leaving 6 bases not matched to a gene. Germline loops: CDR1 SGHTA, CDR2 FQGTGA. The CDR3: CASSPGGAHTDTQYF. In nucleotides, the CDR3 is TGTGCCAGCAGCCCGGGGGGGGCGCACACAGATACGCAGTATTTT. The full variable domain, completed using reference TRBV7-3 and TRBJ2-3, is GAGVSQTPSNKVTEKGKYVELRCDPISGHTALYWYRQSLGQGPEFLIYFQGTGAADDSGLPNDRFFAVRPEGSVSTLKIQRTERGDSAVYLCASSPGGAHTDTQYFGPGTRLTVL.

In this sample, this clonotype turned up many times. The CDR3 loop is CASSPSIPTFIGPQHF. The CDR3 nucleotides are TGTGCCAGCAGCCCCTCCATCCCCACGTTTATAGGACCCCAGCATTTT. The chain recombines TRBV28 with TRBJ1-5; D ambiguous. Germline CDR1 and CDR2: MDHEN and SYDVKM. The CDR3 sequence is 16 residues long. V was pared by 6 bases and J by 10 bases, with 25 bases between. Complete variable domain (other parts from reference TRBV28 and TRBJ1-5): DVKVTQSSRYLVKRTGEKVFLECVQDMDHENMFWYRQDPGLGLRLIYFSYDVKMKEKGDIPEGYSVSREKKERFSLILESASTNQTSMYLCASSPSIPTFIGPQHFGDGTRLSIL.

J is TRBJ1-2 and V is TRBV5-1; D not resolved. Germline assignment: CDR1 SGHRS and CDR2 YFSETQ. V dropped 5 bases and J dropped 5 bases, with 13 bases sitting between them. CDR3 length: 13 amino acids. The CDR3 coding sequence is TGCGCCAGCAGACTTGCTTATCGATATGGCTACACCTTC. It encodes CASRLAYRYGYTF. The full variable domain, completed using reference TRBV5-1 and TRBJ1-2, is KAGVTQTPRYLIKTRGQQVTLSCSPISGHRSVSWYQQTPGQGLQFLFEYFSETQRNKGNFPGRFSGRQFSNSRSEMNVSTLELGDSALYLCASRLAYRYGYTFGSGTRLTVV.

This clonotype occurred a few times. The genes are TRBV11-2 and TRBJ1-1, with 7 bases fitting TRBD1. V was clipped by 1 base and J by 1 base; unmatched bases: 12. Germline V gene data show CDR1 as SGHAT and CDR2 as FQNNGV. This CDR3 contains 18 residues. The CDR3 reads CASSLVRQGGIGNTEAFF. The CDR3 DNA reads as TGTGCCAGCAGCTTAGTTCGACAGGGCGGTATCGGGAACACTGAAGCTTTCTTT.

The rearrangement joins TRBV6-5 to TRBJ1-2; 7 bases map to TRBD1. Germline V CDR1 and CDR2: MNHEY, SVGAGI. Germline trimming cut 7 bases from V and 6 bases from J; bases unmatched to any gene: 8. The CDR3 consists of 13 residues. CDR3 residues: CASKGDSVHGYTF. The DNA for the CDR3 is TGTGCCAGCAAAGGGGACAGCGTCCATGGCTACACCTTC.

There are a few counts of this clonotype. This rearrangement joins TRBV5-5 to TRBJ1-1; 7 bases agree with TRBD1. The J segment lost 7 bases and the V segment lost 10 bases, leaving 13 bases of the junction unmatched. The CDR3 contains 13 residues. CDR1 and CDR2 (germline): SGHKS, YYEKEE (reference sequence). The chain's CDR3 is CACSTGHFLEAFF. The DNA of the CDR3 is TGTGCCTGTTCGACAGGGCATTTCCTTGAAGCTTTCTTT.

This rearrangement joins TRBV20-1 to TRBJ2-7, with D maybe TRBD1 (5 bases). The CDR3 length is 13 residues. V lost 1 base and J 2 bases, leaving 9 bases between the germline ends. The germline V gene encodes CDR1 DFQATT and CDR2 SNEGSKA (reference sequence). The CDR3 DNA reads as TGCAGTGCTAGAGGTAGGGGTACCTACGAGCAGTACTTC. This sequence encodes CSARGRGTYEQYF.

The chain combines TRBV18 with TRBJ1-2; D possibly corresponds to TRBD1 (6 bases). Germline CDR1 and CDR2: KGHSH and LQKENI. This CDR3 has 13 amino acids. The germline V and J ends were trimmed by 1 base and 7 bases, with 10 bases remaining between them. The CDR3 protein is CASSPRGAIGYTF. Written as DNA, the CDR3 is TGTGCCAGCTCACCACGGGGGGCAATTGGCTACACCTTC. Looking up the rest from reference TRBV18 and TRBJ1-2 gives the full variable domain: NAGVMQNPRHLVRRRGQEARLRCSPMKGHSHVYWYRQLPEEGLKFMVYLQKENIIDESGMPKERFSAEFPKEGPSILRIQQVVRGDSAAYFCASSPRGAIGYTFGSGTRLTVV.

This clonotype was picked up a small number of times. The J gene is TRBJ1-1, the V gene TRBV12-3 or TRBV12-4; D uncertain. The V end was cut by 3 bases, the J end by 10 bases, with 15 bases between. CDR3 length equals 13 residues. CDR3 in amino acids: CASSFFTSQVAFF. CDR3 sequence (DNA): TGTGCCAGCAGTTTTTTTACTTCCCAGGTAGCTTTCTTT.

This clonotype was seen more than once but under ten times. The chain uses TRBV12-3 or TRBV12-4 and TRBJ1-2, with D unresolved. The CDR3 contains 13 residues. The germline V and J ends were trimmed by 7 bases and 4 bases, with 13 bases remaining between them. The CDR3 bases are TGTGCCAGCACCCGATGGCAAGGCTATGGCTACACCTTC. Translating it yields CASTRWQGYGYTF.

This clonotype was seen repeatedly, ten times or more. The genes are TRBV28 and TRBJ1-2; tentative D call: TRBD1 (5 bases). In germline, CDR1 is MDHEN, CDR2 SYDVKM. CDR3 size: 14 residues. Trimming removed 0 bases at V and 0 bases at J, with 5 bases between. CDR3 sequence: CASSLWTANYGYTF. Written as DNA, the CDR3 is TGTGCCAGCAGTTTATGGACAGCTAACTATGGCTACACCTTC.

The V gene is TRBV5-1, the J gene TRBJ1-1, with TRBD1 identical over 9 bases. The CDR3 consists of 14 residues. J gave up 8 bases and V 4 bases, and 9 bases lay outside the gene matches. Germline CDR1 and CDR2: SGHRS and YFSETQ. CDR3 DNA: TGCGCCAGCAGCATAACAGGGGGCGCTGAGGAAGCTTTCTTT. It yields the protein CASSITGGAEEAFF. Looking up the rest from reference TRBV5-1 and TRBJ1-1 gives the full variable domain: KAGVTQTPRYLIKTRGQQVTLSCSPISGHRSVSWYQQTPGQGLQFLFEYFSETQRNKGNFPGRFSGRQFSNSRSEMNVSTLELGDSALYLCASSITGGAEEAFFGQGTRLTVV.

The CDR3 sequence is CASSQDRAARFSLNTGELFF. CDR3 coding DNA: TGCGCCAGCAGCCAAGACAGGGCCGCTCGCTTCTCTTTGAACACCGGGGAGCTGTTTTTT. This chain joins TRBV4-3 and TRBJ2-2; tentatively, D is TRBD1 (5 bases). Germline lookup yields CDR1 LGHNA and CDR2 YSLEER. Trimming removed 0 bases from V and 1 base from J, with 21 bases in between. The CDR3 runs to 20 residues.

This chain links TRBV4-3 with TRBJ1-1; tentatively, D is TRBD1 (6 bases). The V gene's germline CDR1 is LGHNA and CDR2 YSLEER. The CDR3 runs to 14 residues. Trimming removed 1 base at V and 6 bases at J, with 12 bases between. CDR3 sequence (DNA): TGCGCCAGCAGCCAAGTCGCAGGGGACGCTGAAGCTTTCTTT. Protein sequence: CASSQVAGDAEAFF.

The sample holds a few counts of this clonotype. CDR3 DNA sequence: TGTGCCAGCAGTTTATTGCCCTGGGGCACTGAAGCTTTCTTT. Translated: CASSLLPWGTEAFF. J is TRBJ1-1 and V is TRBV28; D gene ambiguous. The germline gives CDR1 MDHEN, CDR2 SYDVKM. The CDR3 runs 14 residues. V was shortened by 1 base and J by 4 bases, with 10 bases between the two germline ends.

The genes are TRBV5-6 and TRBJ2-2, with TRBD2 as a possible D gene (6 bases). Trimming shortened V by 4 bases and J by 1 base, and 14 bases separated the two germline ends. This CDR3 contains 16 residues. Germline V gives CDR1 SGHDT, CDR2 YYEEEE. DNA of the CDR3: TGTGCCAGCAGCACCCTAGCGTTGTGGAACACCGGGGAGCTGTTTTTT. Residues: CASSTLALWNTGELFF. Based on the CDR3 plus reference TRBV5-6 and TRBJ2-2, the full variable domain is DAGVTQSPTHLIKTRGQQVTLRCSPKSGHDTVSWYQQALGQGPQFIFQYYEEEERQRGNFPDRFSGHQFPNYSSELNVNALLLGDSALYLCASSTLALWNTGELFFGEGSRLTVL.